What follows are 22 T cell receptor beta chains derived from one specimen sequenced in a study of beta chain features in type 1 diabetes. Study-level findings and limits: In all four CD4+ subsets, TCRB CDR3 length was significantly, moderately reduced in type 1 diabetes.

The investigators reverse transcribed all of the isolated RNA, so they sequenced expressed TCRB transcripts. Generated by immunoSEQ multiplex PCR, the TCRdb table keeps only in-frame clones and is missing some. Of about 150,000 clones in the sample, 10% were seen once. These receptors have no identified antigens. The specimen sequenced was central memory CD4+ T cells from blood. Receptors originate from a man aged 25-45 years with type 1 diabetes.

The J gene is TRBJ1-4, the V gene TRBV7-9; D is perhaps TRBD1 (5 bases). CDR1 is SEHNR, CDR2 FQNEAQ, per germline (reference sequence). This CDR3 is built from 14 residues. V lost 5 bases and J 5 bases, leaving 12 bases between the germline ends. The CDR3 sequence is CASSPGRGNEKLFF. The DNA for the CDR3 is TGTGCCAGCAGCCCCGGACGGGGGAATGAAAAACTGTTTTTT.

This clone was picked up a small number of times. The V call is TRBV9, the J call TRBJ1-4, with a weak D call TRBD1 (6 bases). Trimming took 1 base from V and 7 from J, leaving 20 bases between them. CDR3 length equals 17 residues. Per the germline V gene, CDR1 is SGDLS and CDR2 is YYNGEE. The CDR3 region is CASSVSSGGLESEKLFF. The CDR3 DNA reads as TGTGCCAGCAGCGTATCTAGCGGGGGCCTGGAGAGTGAAAAACTGTTTTTT.

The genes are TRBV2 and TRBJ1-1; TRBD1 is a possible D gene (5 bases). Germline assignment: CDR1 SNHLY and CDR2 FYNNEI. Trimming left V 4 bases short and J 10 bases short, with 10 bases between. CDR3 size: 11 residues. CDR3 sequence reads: CASSAGRVAFF. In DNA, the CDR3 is TGTGCCAGCAGTGCAGGGAGGGTAGCTTTCTTT.

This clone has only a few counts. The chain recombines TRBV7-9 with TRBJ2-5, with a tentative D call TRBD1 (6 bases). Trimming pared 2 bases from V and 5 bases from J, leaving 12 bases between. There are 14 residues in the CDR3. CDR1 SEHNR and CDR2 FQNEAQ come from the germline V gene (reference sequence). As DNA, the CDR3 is TGTGCCAGCAGCTTAAGACAGGATGAGGAGACCCAGTACTTC. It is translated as CASSLRQDEETQYF.

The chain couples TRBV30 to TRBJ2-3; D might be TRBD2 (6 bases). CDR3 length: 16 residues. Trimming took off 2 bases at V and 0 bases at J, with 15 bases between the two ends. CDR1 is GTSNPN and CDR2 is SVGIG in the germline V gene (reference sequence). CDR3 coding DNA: TGTGCCTGGAGTATCCTTAGCGGAACTAGCACAGATACGCAGTATTTT. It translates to CAWSILSGTSTDTQYF.

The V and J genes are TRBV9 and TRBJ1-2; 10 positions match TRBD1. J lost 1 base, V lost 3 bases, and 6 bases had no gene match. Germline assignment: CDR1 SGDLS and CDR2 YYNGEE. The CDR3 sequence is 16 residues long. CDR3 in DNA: TGTGCCAGCAGCGCCGGACAGGGGGATTTTAACTATGGCTACACCTTC. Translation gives CASSAGQGDFNYGYTF.

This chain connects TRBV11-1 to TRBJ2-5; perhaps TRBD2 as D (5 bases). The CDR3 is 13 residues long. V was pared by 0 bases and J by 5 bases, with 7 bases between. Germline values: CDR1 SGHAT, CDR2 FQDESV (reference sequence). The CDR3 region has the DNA TGTGCCAGCAGCTTAGCGGGAGTGGAGACCCAGTACTTC. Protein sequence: CASSLAGVETQYF.

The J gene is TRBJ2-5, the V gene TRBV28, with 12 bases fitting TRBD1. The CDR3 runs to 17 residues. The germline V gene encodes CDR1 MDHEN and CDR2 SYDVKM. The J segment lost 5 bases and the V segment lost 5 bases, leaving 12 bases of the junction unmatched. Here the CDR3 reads CASSASPGQGAWETQYF. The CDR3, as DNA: TGTGCCAGCAGTGCGTCTCCGGGACAGGGGGCTTGGGAGACCCAGTACTTC. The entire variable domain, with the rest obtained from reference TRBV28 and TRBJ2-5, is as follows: DVKVTQSSRYLVKRTGEKVFLECVQDMDHENMFWYRQDPGLGLRLIYFSYDVKMKEKGDIPEGYSVSREKKERFSLILESASTNQTSMYLCASSASPGQGAWETQYFGPGTRLLVL.

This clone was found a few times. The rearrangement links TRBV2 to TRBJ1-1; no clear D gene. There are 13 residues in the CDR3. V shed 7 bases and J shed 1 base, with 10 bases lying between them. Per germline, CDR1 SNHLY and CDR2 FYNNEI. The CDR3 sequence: CASMTEQNTEAFF. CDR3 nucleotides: TGTGCCAGCATGACGGAGCAGAACACTGAAGCTTTCTTT.

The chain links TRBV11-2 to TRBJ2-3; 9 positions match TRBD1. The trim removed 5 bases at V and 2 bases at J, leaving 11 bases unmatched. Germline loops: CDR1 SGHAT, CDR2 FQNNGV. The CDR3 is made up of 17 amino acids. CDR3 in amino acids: CASSLRSRTGATDTQYF. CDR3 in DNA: TGTGCCAGCAGCCTTAGGAGCAGGACAGGGGCCACAGATACGCAGTATTTT. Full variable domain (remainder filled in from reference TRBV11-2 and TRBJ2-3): EAGVAQSPRYKIIEKRQSVAFWCNPISGHATLYWYQQILGQGPKLLIQFQNNGVVDDSQLPKDRFSAERLKGVDSTLKIQPAKLEDSAVYLCASSLRSRTGATDTQYFGPGTRLTVL.

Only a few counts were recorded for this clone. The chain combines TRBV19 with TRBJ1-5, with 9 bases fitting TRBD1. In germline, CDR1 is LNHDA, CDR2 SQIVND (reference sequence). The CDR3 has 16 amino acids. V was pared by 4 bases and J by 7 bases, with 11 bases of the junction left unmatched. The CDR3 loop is CASSSPSGQGGQPQHF. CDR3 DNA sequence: TGTGCCAGTAGTAGCCCCTCGGGACAGGGAGGACAGCCCCAGCATTTT.

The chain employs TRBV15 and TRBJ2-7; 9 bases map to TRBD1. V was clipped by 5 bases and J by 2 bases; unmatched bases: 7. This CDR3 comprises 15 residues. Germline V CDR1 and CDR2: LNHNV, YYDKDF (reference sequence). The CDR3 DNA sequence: TGTGCCACCAGCGGCCCGGGACAGGGTACCTACGAGCAGTACTTC. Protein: CATSGPGQGTYEQYF.

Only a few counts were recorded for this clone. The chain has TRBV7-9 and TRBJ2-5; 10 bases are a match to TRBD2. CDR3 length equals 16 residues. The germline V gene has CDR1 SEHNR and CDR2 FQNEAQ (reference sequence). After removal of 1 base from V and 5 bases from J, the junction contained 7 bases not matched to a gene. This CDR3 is CASSLGASGSEETQYF. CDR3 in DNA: TGTGCCAGCAGCTTAGGGGCTAGCGGGAGCGAGGAGACCCAGTACTTC.

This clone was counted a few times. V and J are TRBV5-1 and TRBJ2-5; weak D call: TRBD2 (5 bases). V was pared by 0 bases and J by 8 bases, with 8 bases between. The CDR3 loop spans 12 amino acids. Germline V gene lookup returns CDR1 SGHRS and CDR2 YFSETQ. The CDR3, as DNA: TGCGCCAGCAGCTTGGTATCGGGAACCCAGTACTTC. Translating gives CASSLVSGTQYF.

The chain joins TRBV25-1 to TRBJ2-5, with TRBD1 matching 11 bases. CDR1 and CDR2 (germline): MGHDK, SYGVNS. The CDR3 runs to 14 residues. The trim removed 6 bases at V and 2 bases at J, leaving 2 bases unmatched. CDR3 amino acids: CASSGDRGQETQYF. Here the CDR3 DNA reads TGTGCCAGCAGCGGGGACAGGGGGCAAGAGACCCAGTACTTC.

CDR3 in DNA: TGCGCCAGCAGCCAAGATCTAGCGGGTCCCAACTACGAGCAGTACTTC. Residues: CASSQDLAGPNYEQYF. This sequence joins TRBV4-3 and TRBJ2-7, with 8 bases lining up with TRBD2. The germline V gene has CDR1 LGHNA and CDR2 YSLEER. V lost 0 bases, J lost 3 bases, and 7 bases stayed unmatched. The CDR3 is 16 residues long.

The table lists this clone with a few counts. This CDR3 reads CASSQDRGTEAFF. CDR3 nucleotides: TGTGCCAGCAGCCAAGATAGGGGCACTGAAGCTTTCTTT. The chain carries TRBV14 and TRBJ1-1; possibly TRBD1 for D (5 bases). V was shortened by 0 bases and J by 4 bases, with 6 bases between the two germline ends. Germline CDR1 reads SGHDN; CDR2 reads FVKESK. The CDR3 is 13 amino acids.

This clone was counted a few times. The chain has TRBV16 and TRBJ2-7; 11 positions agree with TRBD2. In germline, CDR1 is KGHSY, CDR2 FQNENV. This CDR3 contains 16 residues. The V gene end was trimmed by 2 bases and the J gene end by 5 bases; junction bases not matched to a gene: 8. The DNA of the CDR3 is TGTGCCAGCAGCCAAACCGGGGCTAGCGGGAGGAACGAGCAGTACTTC. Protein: CASSQTGASGRNEQYF.

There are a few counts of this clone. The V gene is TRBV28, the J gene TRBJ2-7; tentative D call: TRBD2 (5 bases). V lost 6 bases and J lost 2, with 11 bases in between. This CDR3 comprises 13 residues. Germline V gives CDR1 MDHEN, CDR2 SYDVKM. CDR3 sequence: CASRSGVTYEQYF. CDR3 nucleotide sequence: TGTGCCAGCAGGTCCGGGGTCACCTACGAGCAGTACTTC.

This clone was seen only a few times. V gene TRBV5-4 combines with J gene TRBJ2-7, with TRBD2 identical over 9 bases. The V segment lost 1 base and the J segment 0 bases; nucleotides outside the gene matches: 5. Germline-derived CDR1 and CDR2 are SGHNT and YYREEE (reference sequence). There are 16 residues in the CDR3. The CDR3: CASSLSLSGSSYEQYF. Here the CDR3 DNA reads TGTGCCAGCAGCTTGAGTCTTAGCGGGAGCTCCTACGAGCAGTACTTC. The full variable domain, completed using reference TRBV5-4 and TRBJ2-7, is ETGVTQSPTHLIKTRGQQVTLRCSSQSGHNTVSWYQQALGQGPQFIFQYYREEENGRGNFPPRFSGLQFPNYSSELNVNALELDDSALYLCASSLSLSGSSYEQYFGPGTRLTVT.

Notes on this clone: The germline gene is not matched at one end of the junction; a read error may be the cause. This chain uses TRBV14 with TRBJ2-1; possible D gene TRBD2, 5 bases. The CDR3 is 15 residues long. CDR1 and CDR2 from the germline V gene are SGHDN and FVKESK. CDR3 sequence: CASTRADSSYSEQFF. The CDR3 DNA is TGTGCCAGCACCAGAGCGGATTCCTCCTACAGTGAGCAGTTCTTC.

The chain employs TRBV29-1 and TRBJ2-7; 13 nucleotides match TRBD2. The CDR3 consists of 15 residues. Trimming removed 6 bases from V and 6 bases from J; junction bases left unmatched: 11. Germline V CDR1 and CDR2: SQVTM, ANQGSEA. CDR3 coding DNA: TGCAGCGTCCTCAGACTAGCGGGAGGTATCTTCGAGCAGTACTTC. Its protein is CSVLRLAGGIFEQYF.